This section outlines one T cell receptor beta chain sequence together with its context. This sample is drawn from a study of T-cell memory formation after mild COVID-19. TCRdb independently ran MiXCR on the 5' RACE reads; one entry per CDR3 protein. The sample contains a few hundred thousand distinct CDR3 sequences, roughly 21% of which appear only once. This CDR3 is 15 amino acids long. Germline V gene sequence: CDR1 MNHEY, CDR2 SVGAGI. Trimming removed 4 bases at V and 7 bases at J, with 19 bases between. Material for sequencing was PBMCs or a T cell subset sorted from them (not recorded which). The sequence was obtained from an adult woman who had mild COVID-19 (a few samples of this study predate the infection). Cell type and time point are not known. The chain is built from TRBV6-5 and TRBJ1-2; tentative D call: TRBD1 (6 bases). The CDR3 loop is CASSWVQGSGGGYTF. The DNA for the CDR3 is TGTGCCAGCAGTTGGGTACAGGGAAGTGGTGGTGGCTACACCTTC.